A single sample is the source of the 4 T cell receptor beta chains below, sequenced in a study of early T cells in non-severe SARS-CoV-2 infection. From the 5' RACE reads, TCRdb called clonotypes with MiXCR, one entry per CDR3 protein. The sample has approximately 70,000 distinct CDR3 sequences, 9.5% to 15% seen once. The sample was whole blood, taken at baseline. These TCRs come from an adult who was a healthcare worker with PCR-confirmed SARS-CoV-2 infection or an uninfected control (not recorded which). The donor label of this sample is uncertain.

This clonotype turned up a few times. This chain connects TRBV6-2 or TRBV6-3 to TRBJ1-2; D remains ambiguous. V lost 3 bases to trimming and J lost 12 bases, with 20 bases between them. Per germline, CDR1 MNHEY and CDR2 SVGEGT. The CDR3 consists of 14 residues. The CDR3 sequence: CASSYRTRIKYNTF. The CDR3 nucleotides are TGTGCCAGCAGTTATCGGACTCGAATCAAGTACAACACCTTC.

This clonotype turned up a few times. This chain links TRBV9 with TRBJ2-7; TRBD2 matches at 7 bases. The trim removed 4 bases at V and 2 bases at J, leaving 15 bases unmatched. CDR1 and CDR2 (germline): SGDLS, YYNGEE. The CDR3 runs 17 residues. DNA of the CDR3: TGTGCCAGCAGCCTTACCGCAACGCTAGCGGCACCCTACGAGCAGTACTTC. Translation: CASSLTATLAAPYEQYF.

The chain combines TRBV29-1 with TRBJ1-5; no definite D call. Trimming took 7 bases from V and 0 from J, leaving 7 bases between them. Germline values: CDR1 SQVTM, CDR2 ANQGSEA. This CDR3 spans 12 amino acids. The CDR3 coding sequence is TGCAGCGCTATGTATAGCAATCAGCCCCAGCATTTT. Amino acids: CSAMYSNQPQHF.

The chain links TRBV3-1 to TRBJ2-3; tentatively, D is TRBD2 (6 bases). Germline CDR1 reads LGHDT; CDR2 reads YNNKEL (reference sequence). Trimming stripped 1 base from V and 3 bases from J, with 11 bases between. This CDR3 region has 15 residues. The CDR3, as DNA: TGTGCCAGCAGCCAAGGGGAGCTAGCGACAGATACGCAGTATTTT. This codes for CASSQGELATDTQYF.